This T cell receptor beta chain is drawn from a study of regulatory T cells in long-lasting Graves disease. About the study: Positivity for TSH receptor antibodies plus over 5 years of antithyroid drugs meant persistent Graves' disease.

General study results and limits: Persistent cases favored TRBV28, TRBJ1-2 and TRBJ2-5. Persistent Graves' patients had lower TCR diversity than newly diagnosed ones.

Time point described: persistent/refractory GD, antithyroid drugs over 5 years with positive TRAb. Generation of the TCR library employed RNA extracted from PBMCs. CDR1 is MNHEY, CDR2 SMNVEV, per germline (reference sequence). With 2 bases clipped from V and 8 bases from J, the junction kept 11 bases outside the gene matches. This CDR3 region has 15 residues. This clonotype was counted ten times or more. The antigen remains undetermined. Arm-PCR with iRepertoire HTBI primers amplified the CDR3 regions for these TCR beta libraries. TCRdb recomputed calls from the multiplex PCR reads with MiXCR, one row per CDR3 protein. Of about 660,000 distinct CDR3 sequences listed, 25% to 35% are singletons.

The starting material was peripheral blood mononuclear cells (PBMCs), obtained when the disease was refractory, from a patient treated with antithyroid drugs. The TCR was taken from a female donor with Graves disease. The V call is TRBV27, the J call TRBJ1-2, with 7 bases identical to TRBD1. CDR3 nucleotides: TGTGCCAGCAGTTTACGCGCCACCGACAGGGTGGGCTACACCTTC. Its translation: CASSLRATDRVGYTF.